Below are 12 T cell receptor beta chains sequenced from a single sample in a study of T-cell memory formation after mild COVID-19. One entry per CDR3 protein, called by TCRdb with MiXCR from the 5' RACE reads. The sample consists of 530,000 or so distinct CDR3 sequences, 15% to 20% of them appearing once. Sequenced: PBMCs or a T cell subset sorted from them (not recorded which). The receptor set was obtained from an adult woman who had mild COVID-19 (a few samples of this study predate the infection). Cell type and time point are not known.

This clonotype has a single count. This chain links TRBV4-1 with TRBJ2-1, with 12 bases lining up with TRBD2. V lost 6 bases, J lost 7 bases, and 7 bases stayed unmatched. The CDR3 consists of 15 residues. Germline V CDR1 and CDR2: MGHRA, YSYEKL. CDR3 DNA: TGCGCCAGCAGGTGGACTAGCGGGGCGGAAAATGAGCAGTTCTTC. Translating gives CASRWTSGAENEQFF.

This clonotype was detected only a few times. CDR3 nucleotides: TGTGCCAGCAGCCAAGATAGCGCCCCTAAGGGGGCGCGGGTGAAAAACATTCAGTACTTC. This gives the protein CASSQDSAPKGARVKNIQYF. The chain is built from TRBV14 and TRBJ2-4; 7 nucleotides align to TRBD1. Germline values: CDR1 SGHDN, CDR2 FVKESK. After removal of 0 bases from V and 4 bases from J, the junction contained 18 bases not matched to a gene. This CDR3 has 20 amino acids.

Only a few counts were recorded for this clonotype. The genes are TRBV12-3 or TRBV12-4 and TRBJ2-1; 12 bases are shared with TRBD2. This CDR3 is built from 16 residues. V trimming: 5 bases; J trimming: 8 bases; junction bases outside the gene matches: 10. Here the CDR3 DNA reads TGTGCCAGCAGTCCGACTAGCGGGAGAAGGGTTGATGAGCAGTTCTTC. Encoded protein: CASSPTSGRRVDEQFF.

The sample holds a few counts of this clonotype. This chain joins TRBV20-1 and TRBJ1-5, with D perhaps matching TRBD1 (6 bases). This CDR3 is 14 amino acids long. Trimming pared 3 bases from V and 2 bases from J, leaving 11 bases between. Germline V CDR1 and CDR2: DFQATT, SNEGSKA (reference sequence). CDR3 coding DNA: TGCAGTGCTAGGAACAGGGTTGGCAATCAGCCCCAGCATTTT. Its translation: CSARNRVGNQPQHF.

The rearrangement uses TRBV29-1 and TRBJ1-5; 7 nucleotides align to TRBD1. The CDR3 length is 14 residues. The V gene end was trimmed by 4 bases and the J gene end by 5 bases; junction bases not matched to a gene: 8. Germline V lookup: CDR1 SQVTM, CDR2 ANQGSEA. The CDR3 region has the DNA TGCAGCGTTGCGATCGGGACAGAGTATCAGCCCCAGCATTTT. This sequence encodes CSVAIGTEYQPQHF.

The rearrangement links TRBV12-3 or TRBV12-4 to TRBJ1-4; D is ambiguous. The CDR3 loop spans 13 amino acids. Trimming stripped 6 bases from V and 7 bases from J, with 12 bases between. This chain's CDR3 is CASRAQVGEKLFF. DNA of the CDR3: TGTGCCAGCAGGGCCCAGGTTGGTGAAAAACTGTTTTTT.

This clonotype was observed at least ten times. The CDR3 reads CASSLDSSYEQYF. The CDR3 DNA follows: TGTGCCAGCAGCTTAGACAGCTCCTACGAGCAGTACTTC. The chain links TRBV7-9 to TRBJ2-7; no clear D gene. V was cut by 1 base and J by 0 bases, with 4 bases left in between. Germline CDR1 SEHNR, CDR2 FQNEAQ (reference sequence). The CDR3 totals 13 residues. The full variable domain, rest sourced from reference TRBV7-9 and TRBJ2-7, is DTGVSQNPRHKITKRGQNVTFRCDPISEHNRLYWYRQTLGQGPEFLTYFQNEAQLEKSRLLSDRFSAERPKGSFSTLEIQRTEQGDSAMYLCASSLDSSYEQYFGPGTRLTVT.

This clonotype was detected a few times. The chain joins TRBV3-1 to TRBJ1-5, with D uncertain. Germline assignment: CDR1 LGHDT and CDR2 YNNKEL (reference sequence). This CDR3 is 15 amino acids long. Deletions cut 5 bases from V and 0 bases from J, with 11 bases between. CDR3 bases: TGTGCCAGCAGCTCCACTCGGTATAGCAATCAGCCCCAGCATTTT. This codes for CASSSTRYSNQPQHF.

The chain carries TRBV6-5 and TRBJ1-3; tentatively, D is TRBD1 (5 bases). In germline, CDR1 is MNHEY, CDR2 SVGAGI. This CDR3 comprises 15 residues. V lost 6 bases to trimming and J lost 4 bases, with 16 bases between them. CDR3 nucleotides: TGTGCCAGCAGACGGCCGGGGGGGAAAGGAAACACCATATATTTT. Protein sequence: CASRRPGGKGNTIYF.

Ten or more counts support this clonotype. This chain uses TRBV11-2 with TRBJ2-1, with 10 bases fitting TRBD2. The V segment lost 5 bases and the J segment 8 bases; nucleotides outside the gene matches: 9. Germline V gives CDR1 SGHAT, CDR2 FQNNGV. This CDR3 spans 15 amino acids. The CDR3 DNA is TGTGCCAGCAGCCCGGGCAGCGGGAGGGTCTATGAGCAGTTCTTC. Its protein is CASSPGSGRVYEQFF.

The V call is TRBV12-3 or TRBV12-4, the J call TRBJ2-6; D may match TRBD1 or TRBD2 (5 bases each). V shed 7 bases and J shed 2 bases, with 12 bases lying between them. The CDR3 loop spans 15 amino acids. The CDR3 region is CASTFGGAGANVLTF. CDR3 DNA sequence: TGTGCCAGCACCTTTGGGGGTGCTGGGGCCAACGTCCTGACTTTC.

In its sample, this clonotype was seen a few times. In nucleotides, the CDR3 is TGTGCCAGCAGCGGGCCACGGCCCCAACCACGGGACGAGCAGTACTTC. It is translated as CASSGPRPQPRDEQYF. The rearrangement uses TRBV6-6 and TRBJ2-7; D remains unclear. The CDR3 is made up of 16 amino acids. In germline, CDR1 is MNHNY, CDR2 SVGAGI (reference sequence). Trimming stripped 6 bases from V and 5 bases from J, with 23 bases between.